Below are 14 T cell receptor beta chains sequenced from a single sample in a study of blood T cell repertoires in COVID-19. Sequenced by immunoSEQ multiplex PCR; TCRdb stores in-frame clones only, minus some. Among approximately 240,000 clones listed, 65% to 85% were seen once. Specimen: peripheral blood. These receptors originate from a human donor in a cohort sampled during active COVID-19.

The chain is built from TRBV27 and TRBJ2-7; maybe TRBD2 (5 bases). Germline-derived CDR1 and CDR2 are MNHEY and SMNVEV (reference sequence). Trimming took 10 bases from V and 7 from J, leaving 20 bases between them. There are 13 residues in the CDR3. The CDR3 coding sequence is TGTGCCACGGTAGGACCGGGCCAGCGGGAGCAGTACTTC. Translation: CATVGPGQREQYF.

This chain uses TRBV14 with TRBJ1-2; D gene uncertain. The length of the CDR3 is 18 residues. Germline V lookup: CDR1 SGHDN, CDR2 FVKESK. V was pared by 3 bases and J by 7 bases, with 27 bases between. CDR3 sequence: CASSHPSATRGGEGGYTF. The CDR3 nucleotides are TGTGCCAGCAGCCATCCTTCCGCGACCCGGGGAGGAGAAGGTGGCTACACCTTC.

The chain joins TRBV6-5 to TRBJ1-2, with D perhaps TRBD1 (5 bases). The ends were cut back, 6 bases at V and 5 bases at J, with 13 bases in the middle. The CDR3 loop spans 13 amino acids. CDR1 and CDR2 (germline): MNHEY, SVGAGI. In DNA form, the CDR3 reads TGTGCCAGCAGCCCGGGACTGACATATGGCTACACCTTC. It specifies CASSPGLTYGYTF.

CDR3: CASSQAGTQYF. The CDR3 nucleotides are TGCGCCAGCAGCCAAGCCGGGACCCAGTACTTC. The chain is built from TRBV4-1 and TRBJ2-5; no firm D call. The germline V and J ends were trimmed by 1 base and 7 bases, with 4 bases remaining between them. The germline CDR1 and CDR2 sequences are MGHRA and YSYEKL. The CDR3 consists of 11 residues.

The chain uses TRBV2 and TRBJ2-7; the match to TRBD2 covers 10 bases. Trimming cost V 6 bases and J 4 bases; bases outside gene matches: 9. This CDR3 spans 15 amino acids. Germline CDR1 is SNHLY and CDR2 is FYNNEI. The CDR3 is CASSQGVAGGYEQYF. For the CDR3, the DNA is TGTGCCAGCAGCCAGGGGGTAGCGGGAGGATACGAGCAGTACTTC. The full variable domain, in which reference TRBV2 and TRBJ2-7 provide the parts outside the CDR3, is EPEVTQTPSHQVTQMGQEVILRCVPISNHLYFYWYRQILGQKVEFLVSFYNNEISEKSEIFDDQFSVERPDGSNFTLKIRSTKLEDSAMYFCASSQGVAGGYEQYFGPGTRLTVT.

CDR3 region: CASSALRQGRGNQPQHF. The CDR3, as DNA: TGTGCCAGCAGTGCATTGAGACAGGGACGAGGCAATCAGCCCCAGCATTTT. The chain has TRBV2 and TRBJ1-5; 7 bases are shared with TRBD1. The CDR3 runs 17 residues. The V segment lost 4 bases and the J segment 2 bases; nucleotides outside the gene matches: 11. CDR1 SNHLY and CDR2 FYNNEI come from the germline V gene. The complete variable domain, with remaining parts taken from reference TRBV2 and TRBJ1-5, reads EPEVTQTPSHQVTQMGQEVILRCVPISNHLYFYWYRQILGQKVEFLVSFYNNEISEKSEIFDDQFSVERPDGSNFTLKIRSTKLEDSAMYFCASSALRQGRGNQPQHFGDGTRLSIL.

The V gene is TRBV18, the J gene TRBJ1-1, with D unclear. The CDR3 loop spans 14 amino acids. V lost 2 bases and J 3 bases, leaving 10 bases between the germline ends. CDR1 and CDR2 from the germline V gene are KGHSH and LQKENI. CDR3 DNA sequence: TGTGCCAGCTCACCAAGCCAAAAAGACACTGAAGCTTTCTTT. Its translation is CASSPSQKDTEAFF.

CDR3 sequence reads: CASQYSNQPQHF. The CDR3, as DNA: TGTGCCAGTCAGTATAGCAATCAGCCCCAGCATTTT. The gene calls are TRBV28 and TRBJ1-5; D not certain. Germline V lookup: CDR1 MDHEN, CDR2 SYDVKM. Trimming left V 9 bases short and J 0 bases short, with 6 bases between. The CDR3 contains 12 residues.

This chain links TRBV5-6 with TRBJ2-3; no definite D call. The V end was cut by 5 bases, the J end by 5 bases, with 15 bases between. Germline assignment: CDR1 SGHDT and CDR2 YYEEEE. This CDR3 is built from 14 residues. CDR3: CASSSGSVLDTQYF. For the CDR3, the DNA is TGTGCCAGCAGTTCAGGTTCGGTGTTAGATACGCAGTATTTT.

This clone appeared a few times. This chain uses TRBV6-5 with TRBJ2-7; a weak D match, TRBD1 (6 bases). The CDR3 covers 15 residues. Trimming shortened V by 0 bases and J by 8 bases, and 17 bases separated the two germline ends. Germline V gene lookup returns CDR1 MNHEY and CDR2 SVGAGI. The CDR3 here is CASSYSVGTPLQQYF. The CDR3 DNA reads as TGTGCCAGCAGTTACTCTGTGGGGACACCCTTGCAGCAGTACTTC.

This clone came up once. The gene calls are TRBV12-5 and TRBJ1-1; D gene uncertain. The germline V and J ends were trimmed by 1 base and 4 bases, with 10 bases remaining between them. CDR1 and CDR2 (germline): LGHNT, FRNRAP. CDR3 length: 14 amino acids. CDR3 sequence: CASGLARHLTEAFF. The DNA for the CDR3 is TGTGCTAGTGGTTTGGCTCGACACCTCACTGAAGCTTTCTTT.

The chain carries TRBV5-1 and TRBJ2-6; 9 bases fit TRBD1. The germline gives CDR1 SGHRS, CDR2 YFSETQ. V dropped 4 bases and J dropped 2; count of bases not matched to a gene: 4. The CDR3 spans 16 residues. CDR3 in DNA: TGCGCCAGCAGCATACGACAGGGGGCTGGGGCCAACGTCCTGACTTTC. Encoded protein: CASSIRQGAGANVLTF.

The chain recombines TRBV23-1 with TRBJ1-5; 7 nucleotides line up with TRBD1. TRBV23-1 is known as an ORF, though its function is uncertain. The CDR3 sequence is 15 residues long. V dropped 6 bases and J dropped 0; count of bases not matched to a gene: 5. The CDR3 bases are TGCGCCAGCAGCCCAACAGGGGATAGCAATCAGCCCCAGCATTTT. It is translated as CASSPTGDSNQPQHF.

The CDR3 nucleotides read TGTGCCAGCAGTTTGGGCAATGAAAAACTGTTTTTT. It is translated as CASSLGNEKLFF. The chain employs TRBV12-3 or TRBV12-4 and TRBJ1-4; unclear D gene. The length of the CDR3 is 12 residues. The V and J ends lost 3 bases and 5 bases respectively, with 4 bases between them.